This T cell receptor beta chain was obtained from a study of T cell changes during pregnancy in multiple sclerosis (dated by TCRdb to between 2017 and 2020). General notes on the study: Changes in the T cell repertoire over the course of pregnancy were examined in this study in women with multiple sclerosis.

The library was produced with the immunoSEQ multiplex PCR assay. This immuneACCESS table, as held by TCRdb, lists in-frame sequences with V and J called but not all clones. Of the missing ones, under half trace to an unresolved V gene in checked studies; the others have no known cause. The sample has tens of thousands of clones on record, more than 80% of them singletons. The ten most abundant clones make up approximately 1% of the sample. At the junction V is shortened by 0 bases and J by 7 bases; bases outside the gene matches: 5. According to the germline V gene, CDR1 reads MNHEY and CDR2 reads SVGAGI. Inclusive of the bounding cysteine and phenylalanine, the CDR3 is 15 residues long. Only CDR3 DNA is held: 45 bases, read in frame from base 1. A note on this clone: Its recognized antigen is unknown. The sample holds no much larger clone one base away, and base qualities are not on file.

This specimen was peripheral blood, taken in the third trimester of pregnancy. The rearranged chain carries TRBV6-5 and TRBJ1-5, with 8 junctional bases fitting TRBD1. This receptor was obtained from a female donor with multiple sclerosis, enrolled in a pregnancy study. The CDR3 protein: CASSYSIGDRQPQHF. The DNA sequence follows: TGTGCCAGCAGTTACTCGATCGGGGACAGGCAGCCCCAGCATTTT.